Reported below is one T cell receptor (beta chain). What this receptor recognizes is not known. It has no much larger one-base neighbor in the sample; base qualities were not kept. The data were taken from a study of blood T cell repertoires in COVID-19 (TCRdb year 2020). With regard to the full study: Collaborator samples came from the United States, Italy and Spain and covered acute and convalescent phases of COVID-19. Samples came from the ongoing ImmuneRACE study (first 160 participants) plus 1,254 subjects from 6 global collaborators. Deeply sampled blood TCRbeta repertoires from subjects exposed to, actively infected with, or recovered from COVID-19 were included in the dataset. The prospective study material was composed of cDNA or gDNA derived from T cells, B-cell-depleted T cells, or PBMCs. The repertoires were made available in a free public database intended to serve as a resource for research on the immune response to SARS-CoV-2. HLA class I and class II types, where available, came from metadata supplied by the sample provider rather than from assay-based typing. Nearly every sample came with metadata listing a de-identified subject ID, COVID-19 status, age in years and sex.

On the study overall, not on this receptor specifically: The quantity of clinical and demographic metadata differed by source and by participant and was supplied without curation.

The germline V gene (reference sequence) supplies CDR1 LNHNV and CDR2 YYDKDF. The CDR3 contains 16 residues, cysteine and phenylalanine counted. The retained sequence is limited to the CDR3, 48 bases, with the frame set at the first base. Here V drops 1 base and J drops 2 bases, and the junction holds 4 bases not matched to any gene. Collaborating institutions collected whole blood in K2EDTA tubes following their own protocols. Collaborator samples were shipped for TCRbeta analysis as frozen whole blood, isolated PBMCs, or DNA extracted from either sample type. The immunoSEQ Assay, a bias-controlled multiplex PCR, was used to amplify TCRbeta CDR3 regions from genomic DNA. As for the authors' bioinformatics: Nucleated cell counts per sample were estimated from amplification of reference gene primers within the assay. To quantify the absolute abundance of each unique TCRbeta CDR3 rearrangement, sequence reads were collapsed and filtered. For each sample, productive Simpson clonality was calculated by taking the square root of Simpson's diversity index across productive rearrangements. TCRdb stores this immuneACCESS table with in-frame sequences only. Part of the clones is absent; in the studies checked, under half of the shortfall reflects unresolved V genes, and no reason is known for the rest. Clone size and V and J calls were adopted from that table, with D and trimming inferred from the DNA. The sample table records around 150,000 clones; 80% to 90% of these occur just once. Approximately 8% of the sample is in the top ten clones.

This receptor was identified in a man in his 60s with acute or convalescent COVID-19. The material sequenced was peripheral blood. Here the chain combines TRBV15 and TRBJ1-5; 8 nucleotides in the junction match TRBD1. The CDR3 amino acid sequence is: CATSRAGQGGNQPQHF. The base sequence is TGTGCCACCAGCAGAGCAGGACAGGGTGGCAATCAGCCCCAGCATTTT.